This T cell receptor (beta chain) originates from a study of OX40 agonist ivuxolimab in advanced cancers. Study context: Eligibility admitted prior anti-PD-1, anti-PD-L1 or anti-CTLA-4 therapy; 40% had some.

CDR3 length: 16 residues. Germline CDR1 is PRHDT and CDR2 is FYEKMQ (reference sequence). After removal of 0 bases from V and 1 base from J, the junction contained 3 bases not matched to a gene. Regarding the study as a whole: Clonal expansion by week 6 occurred in CD4+ and CD8+ blood T cells (at 0.1 to 3.0 mg/kg).

Here immunoSEQ multiplex PCR was the method, and the copy in TCRdb shows in-frame clones only, minus some. The repertoire holds 66,000 or so clones, with about nine tenths as singletons. This clone appeared once. Its target is not known. This chain connects TRBV13 to TRBJ2-3; 8 nucleotides match TRBD2. This clonotype originated in an adult with an advanced solid tumor such as melanoma, head and neck, liver or kidney cancer. The specimen comprised CD4+ or CD8+ T cells sorted from blood, sampled in a trial of the OX40 agonist ivuxolimab. CDR3 in DNA: TGTGCCAGCAGCTTAGGTACTAGCGGACGCACAGATACGCAGTATTTT. It is translated as CASSLGTSGRTDTQYF.